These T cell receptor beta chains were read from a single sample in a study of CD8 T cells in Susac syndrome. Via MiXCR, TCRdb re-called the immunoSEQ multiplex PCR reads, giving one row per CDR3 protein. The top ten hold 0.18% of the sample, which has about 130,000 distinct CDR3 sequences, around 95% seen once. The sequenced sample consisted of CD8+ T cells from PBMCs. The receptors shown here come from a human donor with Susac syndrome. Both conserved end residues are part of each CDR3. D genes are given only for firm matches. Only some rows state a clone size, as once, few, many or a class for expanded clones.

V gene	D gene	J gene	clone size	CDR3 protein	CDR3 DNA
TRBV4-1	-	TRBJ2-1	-	CASSQEVMGEQFF	TGCGCCAGCAGCCAAGAAGTTATGGGTGAGCAGTTCTTC
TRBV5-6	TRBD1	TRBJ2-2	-	CASRQEITPDRDWANTGELFF	TGTGCCAGCAGACAAGAGATTACCCCGGACAGGGACTGGGCGAACACCGGGGAGCTGTTTTTT
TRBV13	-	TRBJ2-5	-	CASSSTFLATGREGIQETQYF	TGTGCCAGCAGCTCAACCTTCCTTGCGACAGGGAGGGAGGGGATTCAAGAGACCCAGTACTTC
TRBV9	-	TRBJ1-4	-	CASSSWGTTNEKLFF	TGTGCCAGCAGCTCCTGGGGAACAACTAATGAAAAACTGTTTTTT
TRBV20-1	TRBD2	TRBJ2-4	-	CSALAGVLKNIQYF	TGCAGTGCCCTAGCGGGAGTCCTCAAAAACATTCAGTACTTC
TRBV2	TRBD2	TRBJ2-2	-	CASSENAGGPAGELFF	TGTGCCAGCAGTGAAAACGCGGGAGGGCCAGCCGGGGAGCTGTTTTTT
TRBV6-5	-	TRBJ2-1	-	CASSPGRAYNEQFF	TGTGCCAGCAGTCCCGGCAGGGCTTACAATGAGCAGTTCTTC
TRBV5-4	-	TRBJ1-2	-	CASSLEGRGWLHF	TGTGCCAGCAGCTTGGAAGGCAGGGGATGGCTCCACTTC
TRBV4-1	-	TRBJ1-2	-	CASSQRMMENYGYTF	TGCGCCAGCAGCCAACGGATGATGGAGAACTATGGCTACACCTTC
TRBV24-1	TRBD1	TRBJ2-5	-	CATSGQGETQYF	TGTGCCACCAGTGGACAGGGAGAGACCCAGTACTTC
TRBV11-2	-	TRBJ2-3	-	CASSSGSGTQYF	TGTGCCAGCAGCTCAGGTTCGGGTACGCAGTATTTT
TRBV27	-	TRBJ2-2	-	CASSFPNTGELFF	TGTGCCAGCAGTTTCCCAAACACCGGGGAGCTGTTTTTT
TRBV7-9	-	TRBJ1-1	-	CASSQQGVAEAFF	TGTGCCAGCAGCCAACAGGGAGTCGCTGAAGCTTTCTTT
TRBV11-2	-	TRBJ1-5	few	CASSLGQAGNQPQHF	TGTGCCAGCAGCTTAGGCCAGGCGGGCAATCAGCCCCAGCATTTT